This TCR beta chain was sequenced during a study of T cell responses to AZD1222 COVID-19 vaccine. Findings of the study overall: CD4 TCRs associated with vaccination spanned spike, dominating at 160-218 and 743-854. Increased Spike-specific TCR breadth and depth were observed after two AZD1222 doses.

CDR1 MDHEN and CDR2 SYDVKM come from the germline V gene. The CDR3 consists of 11 residues. Between the trimmed V and J ends, which lost 5 bases and 6 bases, there was a span of 4 bases. Sequencing was performed with immunoSEQ multiplex PCR; in TCRdb, only in-frame clones are kept and a portion is missing. The sample gives about 97,000 clones, roughly 91% of which show up once; approximately 7% is in the top ten. Concerning this clone: The target antigen is unknown.

The receptor was derived from an adult in good health. The input for sequencing was peripheral blood, taken on day 0 of AZD1222 vaccination. The chain carries TRBV28 and TRBJ1-4; unclear D gene. CDR3 coding DNA: TGTGCCAGCAGTCTTGATGAAAAACTGTTTTTT. Amino acids: CASSLDEKLFF.